The 14 T cell receptor beta chains listed next were all sequenced from one sample in a study of blood T cell repertoires in COVID-19. The data were produced by immunoSEQ multiplex PCR, yet TCRdb's version contains in-frame clones alone and is incomplete. Of about 70,000 clones in the sample, around 79% were seen once. Input material: peripheral blood. The receptors were sampled from a woman between 65 and 79 years old with acute or convalescent COVID-19.

Only one count was recorded for this clone. The CDR3 nucleotides read TGCAGCGTGGGCGGGCCGAATCAGCCCCAGCATTTT. This gives the protein CSVGGPNQPQHF. The chain joins TRBV29-1 to TRBJ1-5; D is ambiguous. The CDR3 loop spans 12 amino acids. V shed 6 bases and J shed 4 bases, with 10 bases lying between them. CDR1 is SQVTM and CDR2 is ANQGSEA in the germline V gene.

The V call is TRBV28, the J call TRBJ2-3; 7 bases line up with TRBD2. With V trimmed by 5 bases and J by 4 bases, 9 bases remained unmatched. This CDR3 region has 15 residues. Germline CDR1 is MDHEN and CDR2 is SYDVKM. Here the CDR3 reads CASSHSGGMSDTQYF. The CDR3 coding sequence is TGTGCCAGCAGTCACTCGGGGGGAATGTCAGATACGCAGTATTTT.

This clone turned up a few times. This sequence joins TRBV7-9 and TRBJ1-3; 7 bases agree with TRBD1. J gave up 0 bases and V 5 bases, and 13 bases lay outside the gene matches. The CDR3 extends over 18 amino acids. CDR1 is SEHNR and CDR2 is FQNEAQ in the germline V gene (reference sequence). The CDR3 protein is CASSRENGQARSGNTIYF. The CDR3 coding sequence is TGTGCCAGCAGCCGAGAAAATGGACAGGCACGCTCTGGAAACACCATATATTTT.

V gene TRBV27 combines with J gene TRBJ2-4, with 8 positions matching TRBD1. In germline, CDR1 is MNHEY, CDR2 SMNVEV (reference sequence). The CDR3 is made up of 17 amino acids. The J segment lost 3 bases and the V segment lost 5 bases, leaving 12 bases of the junction unmatched. The CDR3 coding sequence is TGTGCCAGCAGTCCACTCGGCGCACAGGGGGACAAAAACATTCAGTACTTC. This gives the protein CASSPLGAQGDKNIQYF.

This clone was seen only once. The chain employs TRBV10-3 and TRBJ2-5, with 10 bases that match TRBD1. The germline V gene has CDR1 ENHRY and CDR2 SYGVKD. V gave up 9 bases and J gave up 5 bases; unmatched junction bases: 12. This CDR3 contains 15 residues. This CDR3 is CAIGSGTGAGETQYF. In nucleotides, the CDR3 is TGTGCCATTGGATCCGGGACAGGGGCGGGGGAGACCCAGTACTTC.

The chain recombines TRBV7-2 with TRBJ1-3, with unresolved D. V was clipped by 1 base and J by 4 bases, with 14 bases between them. The V gene's germline CDR1 is SGHTA and CDR2 FQGNSA. The CDR3 extends over 16 amino acids. CDR3 DNA: TGTGCCAGCAGCTTAGGGGGAGAAGTGCGCGGAAACACCATATATTTT. Translating gives CASSLGGEVRGNTIYF.

V is TRBV28 and J is TRBJ2-7, with TRBD1 matching 9 bases. Germline CDR1 and CDR2: MDHEN and SYDVKM. V lost 7 bases and J lost 4; bases outside the gene matches: 8. There are 14 residues in the CDR3. This chain's CDR3 is CASNSGTGSYEQYF. The CDR3 DNA is TGTGCCAGCAACTCCGGGACAGGGTCTTACGAGCAGTACTTC.

The gene calls are TRBV7-6 and TRBJ1-4, with 10 bases identical to TRBD1. Trimming at V came to 1 base and at J to 7 bases, leaving 3 bases not matched to a gene. The CDR3 has 15 amino acids. The germline V gene has CDR1 SGHVS and CDR2 FNYEAQ. This CDR3 is CASSLGTGGGEKLFF. In DNA, the CDR3 is TGTGCCAGCAGCTTAGGGACAGGGGGGGGTGAAAAACTGTTTTTT.

The V and J genes are TRBV2 and TRBJ1-1, with TRBD1 identical over 7 bases. Germline loops: CDR1 SNHLY, CDR2 FYNNEI. With V trimmed by 5 bases and J by 1 base, 4 bases remained unmatched. The CDR3 loop spans 14 amino acids. CDR3 in amino acids: CASSRDRSNTEAFF. DNA for the CDR3: TGTGCCAGCAGTAGGGACAGATCGAACACTGAAGCTTTCTTT.

This clone came up a few times. The chain's CDR3 is CSVEDPGKAFF. CDR3 nucleotides: TGCAGCGTTGAAGATCCCGGGAAAGCTTTCTTT. V is TRBV29-1 and J is TRBJ1-1; D uncertain. There are 11 residues in the CDR3. V lost 0 bases, J lost 9 bases, and 8 bases lay in between. Germline CDR1 and CDR2: SQVTM and ANQGSEA.

V is TRBV28 and J is TRBJ2-1, with 10 bases fitting TRBD2. The V gene end was trimmed by 2 bases and the J gene end by 8 bases; junction bases not matched to a gene: 9. There are 16 residues in the CDR3. CDR1 and CDR2 from the germline V gene are MDHEN and SYDVKM. DNA for the CDR3: TGTGCCAGCAGTTTAGGGGGACTAGCGCCTGGGTATGAGCAGTTCTTC. Protein product: CASSLGGLAPGYEQFF.

This clone came up once. The rearrangement joins TRBV28 to TRBJ1-2, with a tentative D call TRBD1 (6 bases). This CDR3 has 14 amino acids. The ends were cut back, 5 bases at V and 1 base at J, with 11 bases in the middle. CDR1 is MDHEN, CDR2 SYDVKM, per germline. CDR3 bases: TGTGCCAGCAGTCCCGGGACATTTAACTATGGCTACACCTTC. Its translation: CASSPGTFNYGYTF.

This clone was observed a single time. This chain connects TRBV3-1 (or the pseudogene TRBV3-2) to TRBJ1-6; D not certain. In germline, CDR1 is LGHDT, CDR2 YNNKEL (reference sequence). The CDR3 has 14 residues. Trimming pared 1 base from V and 8 bases from J, leaving 9 bases between. The CDR3 coding sequence is TGTGCCAGCAGCCAAGCCCGGTACCATTCACCCCTCCACTTT. It codes for CASSQARYHSPLHF.

This chain uses TRBV5-5 with TRBJ1-5, with 7 nucleotides matching TRBD1. The germline V gene has CDR1 SGHKS and CDR2 YYEKEE (reference sequence). CDR3 length equals 15 residues. V trimming: 3 bases; J trimming: 4 bases; junction bases outside the gene matches: 7. CDR3 in amino acids: CASSSGLTGNQPQHF. The CDR3 DNA reads TGTGCCAGCAGCTCGGGATTGACAGGGAATCAGCCCCAGCATTTT.